The TCR beta chain under discussion was sequenced for a study of cytomegalovirus exposure and HLA in healthy donors. Germline CDR1 SEHNR, CDR2 FQNEAQ (reference sequence). The CDR3 contains 15 residues. V gave up 5 bases and J gave up 8 bases; unmatched junction bases: 12. The PCR used 60 Vbeta and 13 Jbeta primers. The repertoire was sequenced with immunoSEQ multiplex PCR; TCRdb's copy has only in-frame clones and lacks some. Of about 140,000 clones listed, roughly 9.4% are singletons. The sample consisted of PBMCs. The clonotype originates from a male donor in good health and CMV-seronegative. J is TRBJ2-1 and V is TRBV7-9, with 7 bases that match TRBD1. CDR3 in DNA: TGTGCCAGCAGCCCGAGAAGGCAGGGGGTCGATGAGCAGTTCTTC. This sequence encodes CASSPRRQGVDEQFF.